This section outlines one T cell receptor (beta chain) sequence together with its context. Clones were sequenced by immunoSEQ multiplex PCR, and TCRdb holds only the in-frame ones, with some missing. In the table there are almost 350,000 clones, about nine tenths of which are singletons. The entry originates in a study of blood T cell repertoires in COVID-19. About the research overall: The origin of the acute and convalescent COVID-19 samples was the United States, Italy and Spain. PBMCs, B-cell-depleted T cells, or T cells were the source of the cDNA or gDNA that made up the material.

Assignments of participants to cohorts depended upon their own reported clinical history. Participants classified as exposed had met a COVID-19 case within 2 weeks before study entry. The CDR3 runs to 15 residues. V lost 0 bases and J 8 bases, leaving 17 bases between the germline ends. Looked up from germline, CDR1 is SGDLS and CDR2 is YYNGEE. This clonotype was obtained from a woman in her twenties or thirties who had been exposed to COVID-19. The genes are TRBV9 and TRBJ1-2; D is unclear. The sequenced material came from PBMCs or T cells enriched from blood (not recorded which). Here the CDR3 reads CASSVGSDSPVGYTF. The DNA of the CDR3 is TGTGCCAGCAGCGTAGGCTCCGATTCCCCGGTGGGCTACACCTTC.